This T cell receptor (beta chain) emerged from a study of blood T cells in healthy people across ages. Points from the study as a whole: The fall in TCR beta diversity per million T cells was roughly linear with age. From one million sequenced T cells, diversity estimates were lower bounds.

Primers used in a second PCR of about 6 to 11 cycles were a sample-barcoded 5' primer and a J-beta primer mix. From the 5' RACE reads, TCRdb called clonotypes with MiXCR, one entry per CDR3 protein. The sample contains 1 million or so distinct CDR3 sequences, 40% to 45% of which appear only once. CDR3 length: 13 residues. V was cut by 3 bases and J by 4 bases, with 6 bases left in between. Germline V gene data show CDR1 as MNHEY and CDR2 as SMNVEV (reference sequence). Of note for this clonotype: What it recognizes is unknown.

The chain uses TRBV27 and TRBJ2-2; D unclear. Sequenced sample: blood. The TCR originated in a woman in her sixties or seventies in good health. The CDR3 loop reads CASSFHRTGELFF. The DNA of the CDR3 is TGTGCCAGCAGTTTTCACCGCACCGGGGAGCTGTTTTTT.